Only a few counts were recorded for the clone carrying this T cell receptor (beta chain). Its antigen is not known. Germline assignment: CDR1 PRHDT and CDR2 FYEKMQ (reference sequence). V gave up 4 bases and J gave up 1 base, with 18 bases separating them. The CDR3 totals 17 residues. The data were obtained in a study of CD8 T cells in ankylosing spondylitis. Study findings and constraints: In ankylosing spondylitis blood, a motif of seven to nine highly homologous TCR beta variants appeared characteristic. A subset of motif variants has previously been described in the synovial fluid and blood of reactive arthritis. Significantly higher representation of disease-linked clones was reported for matched ankylosing spondylitis synovial fluid. As for the disease-linked clones, they showed a CD8+ phenotype and occurred at relatively low frequencies in peripheral blood.

Using quantitative 5'-RACE with molecular barcodes, the authors made TCR beta libraries. TCRdb called the 5' RACE reads again in MiXCR, with one record for every CDR3 protein. This table has some 700,000 distinct CDR3 sequences, under 20% appearing once. This chain uses TRBV13 with TRBJ2-3, with D hard to call. The sample consisted of blood, either unsorted or a sorted T cell fraction (not recorded which). The clonotype was recovered from a male donor with ankylosing spondylitis. In DNA form, the CDR3 reads TGTGCCAGCAGCTCCCTGGGGTATAGAAAACGCACAGATACGCAGTATTTT. Translating gives CASSSLGYRKRTDTQYF.